One T cell receptor (beta chain) is described in this entry. As yet, its antigen is unknown. Libraries were prepared by immunoSEQ multiplex PCR; TCRdb keeps only in-frame clonotypes and omits some of them. The sample contains about 17,000 clones, approximately 61% of which appear only once. Trimming took 5 bases from V and 4 from J; bases not matched to a gene: 10. Per the germline V gene, CDR1 is MNHNY and CDR2 is SVGAGI (reference sequence). This CDR3 has 15 amino acids. This sample was taken from a study of cytotoxic CD8 clonotypes in ibrutinib-treated CLL. Whole-study context: Response samples were taken after a median of approximately 12 months on treatment, range 6 to 36. Study-level findings and limits: The study sampled sustained-remission and progressing patients at different times.

This receptor was obtained from a human donor with chronic lymphocytic leukemia. The sequences come from PBMCs, collected after 12 months of ibrutinib treatment. This rearrangement joins TRBV6-6 to TRBJ1-2; 7 nucleotides agree with TRBD1. CDR3: CASSNDRVTGYGYTF. The CDR3 bases are TGTGCCAGCAGTAACGACAGGGTGACGGGCTATGGCTACACCTTC.